This is a list of T cell receptor beta chains from one sample in a study of blood T cell repertoires in COVID-19. Profiled with immunoSEQ multiplex PCR; TCRdb holds only in-frame clones, not every one. The data hold 250,000 or so clones, with approximately 90% observed a single time. Sequencing was carried out using PBMCs or T cells enriched from blood (not recorded which). The receptors here all came from a man aged 35-49 years who had been exposed to COVID-19. CDR3s include the opening cysteine and the closing phenylalanine or tryptophan. D genes are given only for firm matches. Some rows have no size entry. The others give once, few or many, or a class for an expanded clone.

TRBV30,TRBJ2-7,.,.,TGTGCCTGGAGGGCCGGGAACTCCTACGAGCAGTACTTC,CAWRAGNSYEQYF
TRBV5-5,TRBJ1-2,TRBD1,.,TGTGCCAGCAGCCCGACAGGGCTCTATGGCTACACCTTC,CASSPTGLYGYTF
TRBV7-2,TRBJ2-7,TRBD1,.,TGTGCCAGCAGCTTCGACAGGGGTGTCTCCTACGAGCAGTACTTC,CASSFDRGVSYEQYF
TRBV10-3,TRBJ2-1,TRBD1,.,TGTGCCATCAGCGACACCGGGACAGGGGAAAGTGAGCAGTTCTTC,CAISDTGTGESEQFF
TRBV18,TRBJ1-5,.,.,TGTGCCAGCTCACCACCAGGGGGAGCTCCCAATCAGCCCCAGCATTTT,CASSPPGGAPNQPQHF
TRBV6-7,TRBJ2-7,.,.,TGTGCCAGCAGTTACTCATTTACCGGGACAGGGGCTAGCGGGATCTACGAGCAGTACTTC,CASSYSFTGTGASGIYEQYF
TRBV29-1,TRBJ2-1,TRBD1,.,TGCAGCGTTGAAGGATGGACAGGGTTAGGTAATGAGCAGTTCTTC,CSVEGWTGLGNEQFF
TRBV29-1,TRBJ1-2,TRBD1,.,TGCAGCGTGACGACAGGGTCTAGCTACACCTTC,CSVTTGSSYTF
TRBV5-1,TRBJ2-1,.,.,TGCGCCAGCAGCTCGGGACTGAATGAGCAGTTCTTC,CASSSGLNEQFF
TRBV12-2,TRBJ2-1,.,.,TGTGCAAGTCGCCCGATCGGGTCCCCCTACAATGAGCAGTTCTTC,CASRPIGSPYNEQFF
TRBV5-1,TRBJ1-1,TRBD1,.,TGCGCCAGCAGTGTCGGACAGGGCTTTTACACTGAAGCTTTCTTT,CASSVGQGFYTEAFF
TRBV24-1,TRBJ1-5,.,.,TGTGCCACCAGTGATACCTTAACTAATCAGCCCCAGCATTTT,CATSDTLTNQPQHF
TRBV3-1/TRBV3-2,TRBJ1-3,.,.,TGTGCCAGCAGCCAAGATCTAATCTCTGGAAACACCATATATTTT,CASSQDLISGNTIYF
TRBV5-1,TRBJ2-1,.,.,TGCGCCAGCAGCTGGGACAACAATGAGCAGTTCTTC,CASSWDNNEQFF
TRBV25-1,TRBJ2-7,TRBD2,.,TGTGCCAGCAGTGAAGCGGGCGGGAGGGCCTACGAGCAGTACTTC,CASSEAGGRAYEQYF
TRBV6-5,TRBJ2-1,.,.,TGTGCCAGCAGTCCGCCAAGGGGGACCTACAATGAGCAGTTCTTC,CASSPPRGTYNEQFF
TRBV21-1,TRBJ2-1,.,.,TGTGCCAGCAGCAAAAGTGGACTAGCGGAAGACAATGAGCAGTTCTTC,CASSKSGLAEDNEQFF
TRBV4-3,TRBJ2-5,TRBD2,.,TGCGCCAGCAGCCAAGGGAGCGGGAGGGCCTCAGAGACCCAGTACTTC,CASSQGSGRASETQYF
TRBV7-8,TRBJ2-4,TRBD1,.,TGTGCCAGCAGCTCAACCGGGACAGGTTCGCTAGCCAAAAACATTCAGTACTTC,CASSSTGTGSLAKNIQYF
TRBV4-1,TRBJ1-5,.,.,TGCGCCAGCAGCCAAGACAGTTATAGCAATCAGCCCCAGCATTTT,CASSQDSYSNQPQHF
TRBV29-1,TRBJ2-1,.,.,TGCAGCGTTGAACTCCGCTACAATGAGCAGTTCTTC,CSVELRYNEQFF
TRBV19,TRBJ1-3,.,.,TGTGCCAGTAGTATTGCGCATAGCTCTGGAAACACCATATATTTT,CASSIAHSSGNTIYF
TRBV11-3,TRBJ2-3,TRBD2,.,TGTGCCAGCAGCTCGAGGACTAGCGGCTCCACAGATACGCAGTATTTT,CASSSRTSGSTDTQYF
TRBV20-1,TRBJ2-5,TRBD2,few,TGCAGTGCTAGTCCTTTGACTAGCGGGACCCAAGAGACCCAGTACTTC,CSASPLTSGTQETQYF
TRBV6-2/TRBV6-3,TRBJ2-7,TRBD1,once,TGTGCCAGCAGTCAACAGGGGGCCCCCGAGTACGAGCAGTACTTC,CASSQQGAPEYEQYF
TRBV19,TRBJ1-2,TRBD1,few,TGTGCCAGTAGTAGCGCGGGACAGGGGTTCTATGGCTACACCTTC,CASSSAGQGFYGYTF
TRBV7-9,TRBJ2-5,TRBD1,.,TGTGCCAGCAGCCAAATCCTGACAGGGAGACAAGAGACCCAGTACTTC,CASSQILTGRQETQYF
TRBV19,TRBJ1-2,TRBD1,.,TGTGCCAGTAGTGGCCGGGACAGGGATTATGGCTACACCTTC,CASSGRDRDYGYTF
TRBV28,TRBJ2-7,TRBD1,.,TGTGCCAGCACCGAGGGGGCGAGGGGGATATACGAGCAGTACTTC,CASTEGARGIYEQYF
TRBV4-2,TRBJ2-7,TRBD2,.,TGTGCCAGCAGCCAAACCCATCGGACTAGCGGTAGGGGGGAGCAGTACTTC,CASSQTHRTSGRGEQYF
TRBV4-2,TRBJ2-7,TRBD1,.,TGTGCCAGCAGCCAAGATCGGCCAGGGGGACAGAACGAGCAGTACTTC,CASSQDRPGGQNEQYF
TRBV24-1,TRBJ2-3,TRBD2,.,TGTGCCACCAGTATAGCGGGAGGTGGAGATACGCAGTATTTT,CATSIAGGGDTQYF
TRBV19,TRBJ1-4,.,.,TGTGCCAGTAGTCCGACTAGTCGTGAAAAACTGTTTTTT,CASSPTSREKLFF
TRBV18,TRBJ1-2,.,once,TGTGCCAGCTCACCACCGCAGGGTATTCACTATGGCTACACCTTC,CASSPPQGIHYGYTF
TRBV28,TRBJ2-7,TRBD2,.,TGTGCCAGCAGTCCCCCCAAAGCGGGAGTTGACGAGCAGTACTTC,CASSPPKAGVDEQYF
TRBV11-2,TRBJ1-6,.,once,TGTGCCAGCAGCCTCCCGGGTCCCAGCTCCTATAATTCACCCCTCCACTTT,CASSLPGPSSYNSPLHF
TRBV5-1,TRBJ2-7,TRBD1,.,TGCGCCAGCCGCTCGGACAGGGTGGTCTACGAGCAGTACTTC,CASRSDRVVYEQYF
TRBV5-1,TRBJ1-5,TRBD1,.,TGCGCCAGCAGCTTGGAGGGACAGGGGTACCAGCCCCAGCATTTT,CASSLEGQGYQPQHF
TRBV28,TRBJ2-7,.,.,TGTGCCAGCAGTTTTACGGGACTCTACGAGCAGTACTTC,CASSFTGLYEQYF
TRBV7-2,TRBJ2-7,.,.,TGTGCCAGCAGCTCATCTCGGTTGGACGAGCAGTACTTC,CASSSSRLDEQYF
TRBV5-6,TRBJ2-5,.,.,TGTGCCAGCAGCTGGAGGGGGCGACGAGAGACCCAGTACTTC,CASSWRGRRETQYF
TRBV5-1,TRBJ1-1,.,.,TGCGCCAGCAGCTTGGTTGGGGGGGCTGAAGCTTTCTTT,CASSLVGGAEAFF
TRBV14,TRBJ2-2,TRBD2,.,TGTGCCAGCAGCCAAGGGTTTAGCGGGAGTTTGAAGGACGGGGAGCTGTTTTTT,CASSQGFSGSLKDGELFF
TRBV4-2,TRBJ2-6,.,.,TGTGCCAGCAGCCATCCCCCTACCGGGGCCAACGTCCTGACTTTC,CASSHPPTGANVLTF
TRBV11-3,TRBJ1-4,.,.,TGTGCCAGCAGCGGACACCCTACAGGAGAAAAACTGTTTTTT,CASSGHPTGEKLFF
TRBV4-3,TRBJ2-1,.,once,TGCGCCAGCAGCCAAGAAGGGCAGGGTAGAAGGGTCTACAATGAGCAGTTCTTC,CASSQEGQGRRVYNEQFF
TRBV30,TRBJ1-1,.,.,TGTGCCTGGAGTGTACAGGGTAACACTGAAGCTTTCTTT,CAWSVQGNTEAFF
TRBV5-8,TRBJ2-5,TRBD2,.,TGTGCCAGCAGCATTGGACTAGCGGGAGGCTTCCTGTACCAAGAGACCCAGTACTTC,CASSIGLAGGFLYQETQYF
TRBV6-2/TRBV6-3,TRBJ2-4,.,once,TGTGCCAGCAGTTATTCAGGTACAAACATTCAGTACTTC,CASSYSGTNIQYF
TRBV11-2,TRBJ2-7,TRBD2,.,TGTGCCAGCAGCTATAGCGGGAGGACCTCCTACGAGCAGTACTTC,CASSYSGRTSYEQYF
TRBV30,TRBJ1-5,TRBD1,.,TGTGCCTGGAGCAGGACAGGGGGCTTGAGTCAGCCCCAGCATTTT,CAWSRTGGLSQPQHF
TRBV11-2,TRBJ1-5,TRBD1,.,TGTGCCAGCAGCTACCCTCCGGGACAGTATAGCAATCAGCCCCAGCATTTT,CASSYPPGQYSNQPQHF
TRBV5-6,TRBJ2-3,.,.,TGTGCCAGCAGCTTGGTAGCGGCAACTAGCACAGATACGCAGTATTTT,CASSLVAATSTDTQYF
TRBV5-5,TRBJ1-1,.,.,TGTGCCAGCAGCTTGGGCAGGTTGAACACTGAAGCTTTCTTT,CASSLGRLNTEAFF
TRBV3-1/TRBV3-2,TRBJ1-4,.,.,TGTGCCAGCAGCCCACCACAGGGATCTAATGAAAAACTGTTTTTT,CASSPPQGSNEKLFF
TRBV28,TRBJ2-1,.,.,TGTGCCAGCAGTTCCTTAAGTGGTCGGCAGGACATCTACAATGAGCAGTTCTTC,CASSSLSGRQDIYNEQFF
TRBV24-1,TRBJ2-1,.,.,TGTGCCACCAGTCGGGAGTCCGACTACAATGAGCAGTTCTTC,CATSRESDYNEQFF
TRBV6-1,TRBJ1-1,.,once,TGTGCCAGCAGTGAATATACAGGAGACACTGAAGCTTTCTTT,CASSEYTGDTEAFF
TRBV5-1,TRBJ1-3,.,.,TGCGCCAGCAGCCGGAACCACGACGACGGGATCTCTGGAAACACCATATATTTT,CASSRNHDDGISGNTIYF
TRBV4-1,TRBJ2-5,TRBD2,.,TGCGCCAGCAGCCAAGAGGTCGCGGCTAGCGGGGTGGGGACCCAGTACTTC,CASSQEVAASGVGTQYF